What follows is one T cell receptor (beta chain) and its context. Original methodology: Reference gene primer amplification gave nucleated cell count estimates. Profiling relied on immunoSEQ multiplex PCR, and the TCRdb table lists in-frame clones only, not all of them. V, J and clone size were drawn from that table, and D and trimming were deduced from the DNA. The sample lists about 290,000 clones; roughly 89% were seen once. The data were obtained in a study of blood T cell repertoires in COVID-19. Across the whole study: COVID-19 samples collected from the United States, Italy and Spain covered acute and convalescent phases.

The CDR3 runs 14 residues. Germline CDR1 is MNHEY and CDR2 is SVGAGI. V lost 7 bases, J lost 3 bases, and 4 bases stayed unmatched. Followed longitudinally, the Seattle patients had been enrolled during active infection. The clonotype originates from a woman between 25 and 40 years old with COVID-19, enrolled during active disease. The material sequenced was peripheral blood. The chain links TRBV6-5 to TRBJ1-2; 11 nucleotides agree with TRBD1. Here the CDR3 DNA reads TGTGCCAGCAAGCCGGGACAGGGGGACTATGGCTACACCTTC. It codes for CASKPGQGDYGYTF.